The T cell receptor (beta chain) under discussion was sequenced for a study of blood T cells in healthy people across ages. Whole-study findings and limits: Higher naive T cell percentage went strongly together with higher TCR beta diversity. Age brought a roughly linear fall in TCR beta diversity measured per million T cells. The unknown donor CMV status may have confounded expanded clonotype changes. Among long-lived donors, naive CD4+ cells were more numerous and diversity higher than in aged donors.

This CDR3 region has 14 residues. CDR1 and CDR2 (germline): SGHRS, YFSETQ. V lost 3 bases, J lost 4 bases, and 13 bases lay in between. Only a few counts were recorded for this clonotype. The target antigen is unknown. Then a second PCR, running roughly 7 to 11 cycles, was carried out with a sample-barcoded 5' primer and a J-beta primer mix. TCRdb processed the 5' RACE reads anew with MiXCR; each CDR3 protein has one entry. The repertoire includes 1.5 million to 2 million distinct CDR3 sequences, roughly 30% of them detected once, and 7.7% sits in the top ten. Sequencing was performed on blood. The gene calls are TRBV5-1 and TRBJ1-2; a possible D gene is TRBD1 (6 bases). The clonotype comes from a woman aged 25 to 45 in good health. The CDR3 spells CASSSNGGLYGYTF. The DNA for the CDR3 is TGCGCCAGCAGCTCCAATGGGGGGCTCTATGGCTACACCTTC.